A selection of T cell receptor beta chains follows, all from one sample in a study of shared clonotypes between healthy human individuals. Profiling relied on immunoSEQ multiplex PCR, and the TCRdb table lists in-frame clones only, not all of them. Among approximately 840,000 clones listed, 90% to 97% were seen once. The sample comprised naive CD8+ T cells sorted from blood. The receptors were sampled from a man aged 25-45 years in good health. Both conserved end residues are part of each CDR3. The order of the fields is J gene, D gene, clone size, V gene, CDR3 DNA, CDR3 protein. D genes are given only for firm matches. The size entry is marked missing in some rows and otherwise reads once, few, many or a size class.

j_gene: TRBJ2-5; d_gene: TRBD2; abundance: .; v_gene: TRBV5-1; CDR3nt: TGCGCCAGCAGCTTGGAGGGGACTAGCGGGTACCAAGAGACCCAGTACTTC; CDR3aa: CASSLEGTSGYQETQYF
j_gene: TRBJ2-1; d_gene: .; abundance: .; v_gene: TRBV29-1; CDR3nt: TGCAGCGTTGAATGGGCCAGTATTGAGCAGTTCTTC; CDR3aa: CSVEWASIEQFF
j_gene: TRBJ1-1; d_gene: .; abundance: .; v_gene: TRBV5-4; CDR3nt: TGTGCCAGCAGCCCGTTTGGGTCAGGGAACACTGAAGCTTTCTTT; CDR3aa: CASSPFGSGNTEAFF
j_gene: TRBJ1-5; d_gene: TRBD1; abundance: .; v_gene: TRBV28; CDR3nt: TGTGCCAGCAGTCCAAACCCGGGACAGCGAAATCAGCCCCAGCATTTT; CDR3aa: CASSPNPGQRNQPQHF
j_gene: TRBJ2-2; d_gene: TRBD2; abundance: .; v_gene: TRBV14; CDR3nt: TGTGCCAGCAGCCAACTAGACCCCGGGAGGGCAGACGGGGAGCTGTTTTTT; CDR3aa: CASSQLDPGRADGELFF
j_gene: TRBJ2-7; d_gene: .; abundance: .; v_gene: TRBV5-4; CDR3nt: TGTGCCAGCAGCTTGGGGGACGGCATATTAGAGCAGTACTTC; CDR3aa: CASSLGDGILEQYF
j_gene: TRBJ2-7; d_gene: .; abundance: once; v_gene: TRBV6-5; CDR3nt: TGTGCCAGCAGACCCGGGCCCAGGTCCGAGCAGTACTTC; CDR3aa: CASRPGPRSEQYF
j_gene: TRBJ2-5; d_gene: .; abundance: .; v_gene: TRBV9; CDR3nt: TGTGCCAGCAGCACTGGGGAGGGGGCCGAAGAGACCCAGTACTTC; CDR3aa: CASSTGEGAEETQYF
j_gene: TRBJ2-1; d_gene: .; abundance: .; v_gene: TRBV4-1; CDR3nt: TGCGCCAGCAGCCAAGCCAACTCCTACAATGAGCAGTTCTTC; CDR3aa: CASSQANSYNEQFF
j_gene: TRBJ2-7; d_gene: TRBD1; abundance: .; v_gene: TRBV7-9; CDR3nt: TGTGCCAGCAGCCCCGGACAGGGATACTACGAGCAGTACTTC; CDR3aa: CASSPGQGYYEQYF
j_gene: TRBJ2-7; d_gene: TRBD2; abundance: .; v_gene: TRBV25-1; CDR3nt: TGTGCCACGATAGGGAGGGACTCCTACGAGCAGTACTTC; CDR3aa: CATIGRDSYEQYF
j_gene: TRBJ2-7; d_gene: TRBD2; abundance: .; v_gene: TRBV11-2; CDR3nt: TGTGCCAGCAGCCGAGATCCGGCGGGGGGCCTGGCCTACGAGCAGTACTTC; CDR3aa: CASSRDPAGGLAYEQYF
j_gene: TRBJ1-5; d_gene: .; abundance: .; v_gene: TRBV27; CDR3nt: TGTGCCAGCAGTTTATCGCCGGGGAGGAATCAGCCCCAGCATTTT; CDR3aa: CASSLSPGRNQPQHF
j_gene: TRBJ1-4; d_gene: .; abundance: .; v_gene: TRBV6-5; CDR3nt: TGTGCCAGCAGTTACTTCCAGGGGAATGAAAAACTGTTTTTT; CDR3aa: CASSYFQGNEKLFF
j_gene: TRBJ2-7; d_gene: TRBD2; abundance: .; v_gene: TRBV6-5; CDR3nt: TGTGCCAGCAGCGGGACTAGCGGGAATTACGAGCAGTACTTC; CDR3aa: CASSGTSGNYEQYF
j_gene: TRBJ2-1; d_gene: TRBD2; abundance: .; v_gene: TRBV29-1; CDR3nt: TGCAGCGTCAAGTTACTAGCGGTGAATTACAATGAGCAGTTCTTC; CDR3aa: CSVKLLAVNYNEQFF
j_gene: TRBJ1-4; d_gene: .; abundance: .; v_gene: TRBV7-6; CDR3nt: TGTGCCAGCAGCCCCGTCGGTCTGGAAAAACTGTTTTTT; CDR3aa: CASSPVGLEKLFF
j_gene: TRBJ1-5; d_gene: TRBD1; abundance: .; v_gene: TRBV7-8; CDR3nt: TGTGCCAGCAGTCAATCAGGACAGGGGGTTCCTTCCCAGCATTTT; CDR3aa: CASSQSGQGVPSQHF
j_gene: TRBJ2-7; d_gene: TRBD2; abundance: .; v_gene: TRBV7-9; CDR3nt: TGTGCCAGCAGCTCTCCTAGCGGCCCTTCCTACGAGCAGTACTTC; CDR3aa: CASSSPSGPSYEQYF
j_gene: TRBJ1-2; d_gene: .; abundance: .; v_gene: TRBV7-9; CDR3nt: TGTGCCAGCAGCTTAGGCCCGACAGGCGCCGGGTATGGCTACACCTTC; CDR3aa: CASSLGPTGAGYGYTF
j_gene: TRBJ2-1; d_gene: .; abundance: .; v_gene: TRBV15; CDR3nt: TGTGCCACCAGTAACTCGACCTACAATGAGCAGTTCTTC; CDR3aa: CATSNSTYNEQFF
j_gene: TRBJ2-1; d_gene: .; abundance: .; v_gene: TRBV27; CDR3nt: TGTGCCAGCAGTTTACTGAGCTCCTACAATGAGCAGTTCTTC; CDR3aa: CASSLLSSYNEQFF
j_gene: TRBJ1-4; d_gene: TRBD1; abundance: .; v_gene: TRBV5-6; CDR3nt: TGTGCCAGCAGCCAAATATTGACAGGGGAGTTGGAAAAACTGTTTTTT; CDR3aa: CASSQILTGELEKLFF
j_gene: TRBJ2-7; d_gene: .; abundance: .; v_gene: TRBV9; CDR3nt: TGTGCCAGCAGCGGTGGGGTCGAGCAGTACTTC; CDR3aa: CASSGGVEQYF
j_gene: TRBJ1-5; d_gene: .; abundance: .; v_gene: TRBV7-9; CDR3nt: TGTGCCAGCAGCTCAGAGTATAGCAATCAGCCCCAGCATTTT; CDR3aa: CASSSEYSNQPQHF
j_gene: TRBJ1-1; d_gene: .; abundance: .; v_gene: TRBV7-9; CDR3nt: TGTGCCACCACCCATTCGGGGTCTCCGAACACTGAAGCTTTCTTT; CDR3aa: CATTHSGSPNTEAFF
j_gene: TRBJ2-2; d_gene: .; abundance: .; v_gene: TRBV7-8; CDR3nt: TGTGCCAGCAGCTTCATGAGAGTAGCGGACACCGGGGAGCTGTTTTTT; CDR3aa: CASSFMRVADTGELFF
j_gene: TRBJ2-1; d_gene: .; abundance: .; v_gene: TRBV7-3; CDR3nt: TGTGCCAGCAGCCAAGGGCCTATGCAGTTCTTC; CDR3aa: CASSQGPMQFF
j_gene: TRBJ1-2; d_gene: TRBD1; abundance: .; v_gene: TRBV28; CDR3nt: TGTGCCAGTAGGGACAGGGTCCCCCCTCTCTATGGCTACACCTTC; CDR3aa: CASRDRVPPLYGYTF
j_gene: TRBJ2-1; d_gene: TRBD1; abundance: .; v_gene: TRBV11-3; CDR3nt: TGTGCCAGCAGCCACCGGGACAGGGACCACAATGAGCAGTTCTTC; CDR3aa: CASSHRDRDHNEQFF
j_gene: TRBJ2-2; d_gene: .; abundance: .; v_gene: TRBV6-6; CDR3nt: TGTGCCAGCAGTTACGACCACACCGGGGAGCTGTTTTTT; CDR3aa: CASSYDHTGELFF
j_gene: TRBJ2-1; d_gene: .; abundance: .; v_gene: TRBV27; CDR3nt: TGTGCCAGCAGTTTAGCTAGCCGCAATGAGCAGTTCTTC; CDR3aa: CASSLASRNEQFF
j_gene: TRBJ2-1; d_gene: TRBD2; abundance: .; v_gene: TRBV27; CDR3nt: TGTGCCAGCAGTTTGACCAGCGGGAGTCACTCTACGGCGCAGTTCTTC; CDR3aa: CASSLTSGSHSTAQFF
j_gene: TRBJ2-1; d_gene: .; abundance: .; v_gene: TRBV9; CDR3nt: TGTGCCAGCAGCGGCAGACCCCATGAGCAGTTCTTC; CDR3aa: CASSGRPHEQFF
j_gene: TRBJ2-7; d_gene: .; abundance: .; v_gene: TRBV7-9; CDR3nt: TGTGCCAGCAGCCTAACACCCATCTACGAGCAGTACTTC; CDR3aa: CASSLTPIYEQYF
j_gene: TRBJ2-7; d_gene: TRBD2; abundance: .; v_gene: TRBV19; CDR3nt: TGTGCCAGTAGTGCCGGGACACGGACTAGCGCACTCACCCTCTCCTACGAGCAGTACTTC; CDR3aa: CASSAGTRTSALTLSYEQYF
j_gene: TRBJ1-2; d_gene: TRBD1; abundance: .; v_gene: TRBV29-1; CDR3nt: TGCAGCGTTGAGGCCGAGGGGGCATGGGGCTACACCTTC; CDR3aa: CSVEAEGAWGYTF
j_gene: TRBJ1-2; d_gene: TRBD1; abundance: once; v_gene: TRBV5-5; CDR3nt: TGTGCCAGCAGCTTAGGACAGGGGGCGCATGGCTACACCTTC; CDR3aa: CASSLGQGAHGYTF
j_gene: TRBJ2-1; d_gene: .; abundance: .; v_gene: TRBV29-1; CDR3nt: TGCAGCGTTATGAAGTCTCTCGGATACAATGAGCAGTTCTTC; CDR3aa: CSVMKSLGYNEQFF
j_gene: TRBJ2-5; d_gene: .; abundance: .; v_gene: TRBV11-3; CDR3nt: TGTGCCAGCAGCTTAGGGTCGGGCAGGGAGACCCAGTACTTC; CDR3aa: CASSLGSGRETQYF
j_gene: TRBJ2-2; d_gene: TRBD1; abundance: once; v_gene: TRBV15; CDR3nt: TGTGCCACCAGCAGAGACCAAGGACAGGGTCCGACCGGGGAGCTGTTTTTT; CDR3aa: CATSRDQGQGPTGELFF
j_gene: TRBJ1-2; d_gene: .; abundance: .; v_gene: TRBV6-5; CDR3nt: TGTGCCAGCAGTTTTTATAAGGAGGAGGGCTACACCTTC; CDR3aa: CASSFYKEEGYTF
j_gene: TRBJ2-7; d_gene: .; abundance: once; v_gene: TRBV29-1; CDR3nt: TGCAGCGTTGAAGGAGGAGGTGCGTACGAGCAGTACTTC; CDR3aa: CSVEGGGAYEQYF
j_gene: TRBJ1-5; d_gene: .; abundance: once; v_gene: TRBV6-5; CDR3nt: TGTGCCAGCAGTTATGGGGGAGGCAATCAGCCCCAGCATTTT; CDR3aa: CASSYGGGNQPQHF
j_gene: TRBJ1-1; d_gene: .; abundance: .; v_gene: TRBV25-1; CDR3nt: TGTGCCAGCGGGGGACGTCCAGGGTACACTGAAGCTTTCTTT; CDR3aa: CASGGRPGYTEAFF
j_gene: TRBJ1-5; d_gene: .; abundance: once; v_gene: TRBV7-9; CDR3nt: TGTGCCAGCAGCTCCTCAGGGAAACAGCCCCAGCATTTT; CDR3aa: CASSSSGKQPQHF
j_gene: TRBJ2-7; d_gene: .; abundance: once; v_gene: TRBV7-8; CDR3nt: TGTGCCAGCAGCTTAGTCGGGACGGCGAGCTCCTACGAGCAGTACTTC; CDR3aa: CASSLVGTASSYEQYF
j_gene: TRBJ2-3; d_gene: TRBD2; abundance: .; v_gene: TRBV5-8; CDR3nt: TGTGCCAGCAGCTTGACTAGCGGACACCGGGATACGCAGTATTTT; CDR3aa: CASSLTSGHRDTQYF
j_gene: TRBJ2-7; d_gene: TRBD2; abundance: .; v_gene: TRBV7-9; CDR3nt: TGTGCCAGCAGCTCGGGACTAGCGGGAGTCGTTTTCTACGAGCAGTACTTC; CDR3aa: CASSSGLAGVVFYEQYF
j_gene: TRBJ2-7; d_gene: TRBD1; abundance: .; v_gene: TRBV15; CDR3nt: TGTGCCACCAACCCGGGACAGGGCTACGAGCAGTACTTC; CDR3aa: CATNPGQGYEQYF
j_gene: TRBJ2-7; d_gene: .; abundance: .; v_gene: TRBV9; CDR3nt: TGTGCCAGCAGCACCGCGGGCAGCTCCTACGAGCAGTACTTC; CDR3aa: CASSTAGSSYEQYF
j_gene: TRBJ2-7; d_gene: TRBD1; abundance: .; v_gene: TRBV11-1; CDR3nt: TGTGCCAGCAGCGCCCCGGGACAGAGCTCCTACGAGCAGTACTTC; CDR3aa: CASSAPGQSSYEQYF
j_gene: TRBJ2-5; d_gene: TRBD1; abundance: .; v_gene: TRBV7-9; CDR3nt: TGTGCCAGCAGCTTAGAGACAGGGGGCGCGTATGAGACCCAGTACTTC; CDR3aa: CASSLETGGAYETQYF
j_gene: TRBJ2-7; d_gene: .; abundance: .; v_gene: TRBV25-1; CDR3nt: TGTGCCAGCAGTGAATCGATTGGGTACGAGCAGTACTTC; CDR3aa: CASSESIGYEQYF
j_gene: TRBJ2-1; d_gene: .; abundance: .; v_gene: TRBV2; CDR3nt: TGTGCCAGCAGTGACATTTGGGGTCAGGGCAACAATGAGCAGTTCTTC; CDR3aa: CASSDIWGQGNNEQFF